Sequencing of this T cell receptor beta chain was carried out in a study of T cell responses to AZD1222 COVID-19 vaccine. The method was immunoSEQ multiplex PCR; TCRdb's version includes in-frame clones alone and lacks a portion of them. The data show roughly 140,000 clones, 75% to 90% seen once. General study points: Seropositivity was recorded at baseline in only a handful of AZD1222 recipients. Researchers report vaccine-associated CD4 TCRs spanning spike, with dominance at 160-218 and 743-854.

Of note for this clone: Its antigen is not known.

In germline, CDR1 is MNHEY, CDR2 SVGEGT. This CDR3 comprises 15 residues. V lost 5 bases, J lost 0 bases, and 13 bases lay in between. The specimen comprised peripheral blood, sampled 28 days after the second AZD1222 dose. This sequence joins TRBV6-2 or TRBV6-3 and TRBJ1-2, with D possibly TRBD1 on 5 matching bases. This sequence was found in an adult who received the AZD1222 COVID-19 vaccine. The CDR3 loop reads CASSAGGLPNYGYTF. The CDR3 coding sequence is TGTGCCAGCAGTGCTGGGGGACTGCCTAACTATGGCTACACCTTC.